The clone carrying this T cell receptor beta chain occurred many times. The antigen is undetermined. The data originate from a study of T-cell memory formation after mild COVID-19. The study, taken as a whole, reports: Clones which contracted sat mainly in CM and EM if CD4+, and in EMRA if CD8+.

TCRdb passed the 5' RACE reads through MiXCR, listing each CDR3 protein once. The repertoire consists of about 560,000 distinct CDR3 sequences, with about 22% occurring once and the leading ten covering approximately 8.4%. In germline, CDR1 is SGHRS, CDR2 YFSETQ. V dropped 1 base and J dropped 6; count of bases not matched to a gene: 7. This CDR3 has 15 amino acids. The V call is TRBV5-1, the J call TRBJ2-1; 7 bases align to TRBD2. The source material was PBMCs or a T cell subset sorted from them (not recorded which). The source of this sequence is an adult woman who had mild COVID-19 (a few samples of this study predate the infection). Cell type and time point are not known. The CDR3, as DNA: TGCGCCAGCAGCTTGACCGGGACTATTCCCAATGAGCAGTTCTTC. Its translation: CASSLTGTIPNEQFF.